Each of the 20 T cell receptor beta chains below was sequenced from the same sample in a study of shared clonotypes between healthy human individuals. TCRdb's copy holds only in-frame clones and misses some; the assay was immunoSEQ multiplex PCR. The table has over a million clones, roughly 74% seen once. The specimen was memory CD4+ T cells from PBMCs. Specified subset: CD45RA-negative fraction. The receptors come from a man younger than 35 in good health. Some clones in this sample may be carry-over from other donors' samples.

The CDR3 loop reads CASEFPQNYEQYF. The CDR3 nucleotides are TGTGCAAGTGAGTTTCCCCAAAACTACGAGCAGTACTTC. The chain links TRBV12-2 to TRBJ2-7; TRBD2, as called in the table, went unchecked against the DNA. TRBV12-2 is assigned pseudogene status. CDR3 length: 13 residues.

The rearrangement joins TRBV18 to TRBJ1-1; D possibly corresponds to TRBD1 (5 bases). V was cut by 3 bases and J by 4 bases, with 24 bases left in between. The CDR3 covers 18 residues. CDR1 and CDR2 from the germline V gene are KGHSH and LQKENI. CDR3 coding DNA: TGTGCCAGCTCACCTAAGACAACGTTCCCAGGGTCGGGCACTGAAGCTTTCTTT. Translated: CASSPKTTFPGSGTEAFF.

This chain uses TRBV5-5 with TRBJ1-5, with 7 bases aligning to TRBD1. Per the germline V gene, CDR1 is SGHKS and CDR2 is YYEKEE (reference sequence). Trimming removed 4 bases from V and 5 bases from J; junction bases left unmatched: 3. The CDR3 contains 13 residues. CDR3 sequence reads: CASSPGGDQPQHF. CDR3 DNA: TGTGCCAGCAGCCCAGGGGGGGATCAGCCCCAGCATTTT.

This clone appeared once. V gene TRBV7-2 combines with J gene TRBJ2-7; D ambiguous. V lost 1 base, J lost 3 bases, and 10 bases lay in between. Germline V CDR1 and CDR2: SGHTA, FQGNSA. The CDR3 is 14 amino acids. The CDR3, as DNA: TGTGCCAGCAGCTTAGAAAGGGTAGGCTACGAGCAGTACTTC. As protein: CASSLERVGYEQYF.

Notes on this clone: The same CDR3 can be traced to other DNA sequences in this sample. The rearrangement links TRBV14 to TRBJ1-4, with D possibly matching TRBD1 (5 bases). V lost 1 base and J 0 bases, leaving 6 bases between the germline ends. The CDR3 extends over 15 amino acids. The V gene's germline CDR1 is SGHDN and CDR2 FVKESK. The CDR3 bases are TGTGCCAGCAGCCAAGTAGGGGCAACTAATGAAAAACTGTTTTTT. Translated, it gives CASSQVGATNEKLFF.

This rearrangement joins TRBV28 to TRBJ1-2; TRBD1 aligns across 10 bases. Germline V lookup: CDR1 MDHEN, CDR2 SYDVKM. J gave up 0 bases and V 2 bases, and 6 bases lay outside the gene matches. This CDR3 comprises 17 residues. DNA for the CDR3: TGTGCCAGCAGTTTACCGGGACAGGGGATCACTAACTATGGCTACACCTTC. Translation gives CASSLPGQGITNYGYTF.

The genes are TRBV7-9 and TRBJ2-7; the D gene is possibly TRBD1 (6 bases). Germline lookup yields CDR1 SEHNR and CDR2 FQNEAQ (reference sequence). Trimming took 4 bases from V and 6 from J, leaving 16 bases between them. This CDR3 region has 14 residues. The CDR3 spells CASSSDTVRGEQYF. The CDR3 DNA is TGTGCCAGCAGCTCGGACACGGTCAGGGGCGAGCAGTACTTC.

The chain recombines TRBV7-2 with TRBJ2-5, with D unclear. V lost 10 bases, J lost 0 bases, and 15 bases lay in between. The germline CDR1 and CDR2 sequences are SGHTA and FQGNSA. CDR3 length equals 14 residues. CDR3 residues: CATRRNPYQETQYF. CDR3 sequence (DNA): TGTGCCACTCGACGCAACCCGTACCAAGAGACCCAGTACTTC.

This clone was picked up a small number of times. This rearrangement joins TRBV5-1 to TRBJ2-7, with 12 bases matching TRBD1. Trimming removed 1 base from V and 4 bases from J; junction bases left unmatched: 6. Germline-derived CDR1 and CDR2 are SGHRS and YFSETQ. This CDR3 contains 16 residues. DNA of the CDR3: TGCGCCAGCAGCTTGACCGGGACAGGGGGCTCTTACGAGCAGTACTTC. As protein: CASSLTGTGGSYEQYF. The full variable domain, completed using reference TRBV5-1 and TRBJ2-7, is KAGVTQTPRYLIKTRGQQVTLSCSPISGHRSVSWYQQTPGQGLQFLFEYFSETQRNKGNFPGRFSGRQFSNSRSEMNVSTLELGDSALYLCASSLTGTGGSYEQYFGPGTRLTVT.

The chain couples TRBV25-1 to TRBJ2-2, with 7 bases fitting TRBD2. From germline, CDR1 is MGHDK and CDR2 SYGVNS. V shed 7 bases, J shed 4 bases, and the junction held 3 bases outside the gene matches. The CDR3 runs 13 residues. The CDR3 sequence: CASMGEGTGELFF. Written as DNA, the CDR3 is TGTGCCAGCATGGGGGAGGGCACCGGGGAGCTGTTTTTT. The full variable domain, rest sourced from reference TRBV25-1 and TRBJ2-2, is EADIYQTPRYLVIGTGKKITLECSQTMGHDKMYWYQQDPGMELHLIHYSYGVNSTEKGDLSSESTVSRIRTEHFPLTLESARPSHTSQYLCASMGEGTGELFFGEGSRLTVL.

V and J are TRBV7-9 and TRBJ2-1; 10 nucleotides match TRBD2. V shed 2 bases and J 7 bases; nucleotides not matched to a gene: 2. Germline V CDR1 and CDR2: SEHNR, FQNEAQ (reference sequence). There are 14 residues in the CDR3. This CDR3 is CASSLLAGVNEQFF. The CDR3, as DNA: TGTGCCAGCAGCTTACTAGCGGGAGTGAATGAGCAGTTCTTC.

There are many counts of this clone. This sequence joins TRBV21-1 and TRBJ2-7. TRBV21-1 is reported as a pseudogene. This CDR3 spans 11 amino acids. The CDR3 here is CATSPPYEQYF. The CDR3 DNA reads TGTGCCACCTCGCCCCCCTACGAGCAGTACTTC.

The chain links TRBV6-1 to TRBJ1-3; D may be TRBD1 (5 bases). From germline, CDR1 is MNHNS and CDR2 SASEGT. The CDR3 covers 14 residues. Trimming removed 3 bases from V and 4 bases from J, with 10 bases in between. The CDR3 region has the DNA TGTGCCAGCAGTGATCGGACACTCGGAAACACCATATATTTT. It yields the protein CASSDRTLGNTIYF.

The rearrangement links TRBV11-3 to TRBJ2-1, with 14 bases lining up with TRBD2. Trimming cost V 0 bases and J 9 bases; bases outside gene matches: 10. This CDR3 comprises 18 residues. Germline lookup yields CDR1 SGHNT and CDR2 YENEEA. CDR3 sequence (DNA): TGTGCCAGCAGCTTAGATTGGGCTCGAGGGACTAGCGGGGGTGAGCAGTTCTTC. Translating gives CASSLDWARGTSGGEQFF.

This sequence joins TRBV7-2 and TRBJ2-3; D is undetermined. The CDR3 is 12 residues long. Germline V gene lookup returns CDR1 SGHTA and CDR2 FQGNSA. V shed 5 bases and J shed 7 bases, with 10 bases lying between them. The chain's CDR3 is CASSRTSYTQYF. DNA for the CDR3: TGTGCCAGCAGCCGAACGTCGTATACGCAGTATTTT.

The rearrangement uses TRBV5-1 and TRBJ1-1, with 8 bases lining up with TRBD1. V trimming: 4 bases; J trimming: 2 bases; junction bases outside the gene matches: 4. Germline CDR1 SGHRS, CDR2 YFSETQ. This CDR3 contains 14 residues. The CDR3 bases are TGCGCCAGCAGCAAGGACAGGGTAAACACTGAAGCTTTCTTT. It is translated as CASSKDRVNTEAFF.

This clone was counted a few times. In the same sample, other DNA sequences code for this CDR3. V usage is TRBV27 and J usage is TRBJ2-5; no definite D call. V was shortened by 0 bases and J by 4 bases, with 3 bases between the two germline ends. Germline loops: CDR1 MNHEY, CDR2 SMNVEV (reference sequence). The CDR3 is made up of 12 amino acids. This chain's CDR3 is CASSLSGETQYF. CDR3 DNA sequence: TGTGCCAGCAGTTTATCGGGAGAGACCCAGTACTTC.

This rearrangement joins TRBV28 to TRBJ2-7, with TRBD1 identical over 7 bases. J gave up 6 bases and V 5 bases, and 4 bases lay outside the gene matches. Germline V CDR1 and CDR2: MDHEN, SYDVKM. The CDR3 extends over 12 amino acids. CDR3 amino acids: CASSTTGLEQYF. CDR3 nucleotide sequence: TGTGCCAGCAGTACGACAGGGCTCGAGCAGTACTTC.

The chain carries TRBV5-1 and TRBJ2-7; D is possibly TRBD1 (6 bases). Germline CDR1 and CDR2: SGHRS and YFSETQ. CDR3 length: 14 residues. Trimming pared 0 bases from V and 2 bases from J, leaving 9 bases between. For the CDR3, the DNA is TGCGCCAGCAGCTTGGCCGGGACACCCTACGAGCAGTACTTC. This codes for CASSLAGTPYEQYF.

A word on this clone: The sample contains more than one DNA sequence encoding this CDR3. The rearrangement joins TRBV18 to TRBJ2-5, with TRBD1 matching over 8 bases. The CDR3 is made up of 13 amino acids. CDR1 KGHSH and CDR2 LQKENI come from the germline V gene. After removal of 2 bases from V and 4 bases from J, the junction contained 0 bases not matched to a gene. The CDR3 DNA follows: TGTGCCAGCTCACCAACAGGGGGAGAGACCCAGTACTTC. This gives the protein CASSPTGGETQYF.